This paragraph reports one T cell receptor (beta chain). This sample is drawn from a study of human T cells and chemical hapten exposure. What the library attached to individual cDNA molecules were unique molecular identifiers. TCRdb processed the RACE reads anew with MiXCR; each CDR3 protein has one entry. The table lists tens of thousands of distinct CDR3 sequences, over 9.5% of them singletons. V gave up 1 base and J gave up 1 base, with 11 bases separating them. The CDR3 is 15 residues long. Germline CDR1 SEHNR, CDR2 FQNEAQ (reference sequence). Time point specified: patch test 1, 2 weeks after DPC sensitization. Treatment described: therapeutic diphenylcyclopropenone sensitization with weekly scalp DPC. Ahead of each patch test application, blood was drawn.

This sequence was found in a middle-aged man with alopecia areata. Some clones in this sample may be carry-over from other donors' samples. The chain has TRBV7-9 and TRBJ2-7; D might be TRBD2 (6 bases). Here the sequenced sample was whole blood, taken in connection with sensitization to the hapten diphenylcyclopropenone (DPC). The CDR3 loop is CASSLGGDGSYEQYV. Here the CDR3 DNA reads TGTGCCAGCAGCTTAGGGGGGGACGGATCCTACGAGCAGTACGTC.